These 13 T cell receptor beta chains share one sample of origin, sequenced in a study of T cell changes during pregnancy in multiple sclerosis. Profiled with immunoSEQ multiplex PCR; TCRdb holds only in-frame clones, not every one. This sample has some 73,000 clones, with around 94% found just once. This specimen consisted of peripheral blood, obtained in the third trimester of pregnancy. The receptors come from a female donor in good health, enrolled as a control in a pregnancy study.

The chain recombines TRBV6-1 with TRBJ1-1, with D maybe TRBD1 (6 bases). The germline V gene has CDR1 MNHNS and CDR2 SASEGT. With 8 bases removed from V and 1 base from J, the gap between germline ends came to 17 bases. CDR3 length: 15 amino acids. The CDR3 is CASGQYRDKNTEAFF. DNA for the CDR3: TGTGCCAGCGGACAATACCGGGACAAGAACACTGAAGCTTTCTTT.

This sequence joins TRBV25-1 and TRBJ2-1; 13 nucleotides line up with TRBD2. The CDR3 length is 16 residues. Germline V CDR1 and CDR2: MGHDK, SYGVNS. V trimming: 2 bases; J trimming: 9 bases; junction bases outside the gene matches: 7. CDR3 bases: TGTGCCAGCAGTGAACCGAGACTAGCGGGGGGTACTGAGCAGTTCTTC. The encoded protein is CASSEPRLAGGTEQFF.

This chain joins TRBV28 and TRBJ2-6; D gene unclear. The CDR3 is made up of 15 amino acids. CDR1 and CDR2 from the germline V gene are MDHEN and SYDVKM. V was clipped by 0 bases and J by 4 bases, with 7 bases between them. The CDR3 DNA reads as TGTGCCAGCAGTTTATGGTTGCGGGGGGCCAACGTCCTGACTTTC. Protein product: CASSLWLRGANVLTF.

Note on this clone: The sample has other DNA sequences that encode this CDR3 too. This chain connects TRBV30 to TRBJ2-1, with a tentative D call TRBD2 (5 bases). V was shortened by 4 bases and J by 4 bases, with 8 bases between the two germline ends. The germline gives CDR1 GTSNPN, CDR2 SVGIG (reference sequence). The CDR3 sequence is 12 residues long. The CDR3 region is CAWTSGYNEQFF. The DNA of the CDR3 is TGTGCCTGGACAAGCGGATACAATGAGCAGTTCTTC.

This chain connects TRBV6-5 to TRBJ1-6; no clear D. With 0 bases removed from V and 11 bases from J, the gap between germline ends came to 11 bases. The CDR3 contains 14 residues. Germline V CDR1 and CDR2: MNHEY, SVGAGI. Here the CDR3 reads CASSYSRGKPPLHF. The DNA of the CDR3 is TGTGCCAGCAGTTACTCGAGAGGCAAGCCACCCCTCCACTTT.

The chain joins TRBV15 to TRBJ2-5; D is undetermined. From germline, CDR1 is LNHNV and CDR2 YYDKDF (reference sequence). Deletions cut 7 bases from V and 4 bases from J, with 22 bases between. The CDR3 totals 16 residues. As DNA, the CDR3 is TGTGCCACCACCGCAGCCCCGACCTCCTGGGCAGAGACCCAGTACTTC. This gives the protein CATTAAPTSWAETQYF.

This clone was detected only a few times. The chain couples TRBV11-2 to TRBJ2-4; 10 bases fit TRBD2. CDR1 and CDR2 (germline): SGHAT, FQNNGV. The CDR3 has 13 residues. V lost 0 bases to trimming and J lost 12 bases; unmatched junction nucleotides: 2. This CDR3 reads CASSLEAGGPQYF. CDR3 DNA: TGTGCCAGCAGCTTAGAAGCGGGAGGGCCTCAGTACTTC.

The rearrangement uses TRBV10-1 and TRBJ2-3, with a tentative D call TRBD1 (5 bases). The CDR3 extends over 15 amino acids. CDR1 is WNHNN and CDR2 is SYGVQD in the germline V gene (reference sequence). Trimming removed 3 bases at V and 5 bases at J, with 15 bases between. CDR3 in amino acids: CASSDLVGAEDTQYF. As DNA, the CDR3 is TGCGCCAGCAGTGACCTGGTAGGGGCGGAAGATACGCAGTATTTT.

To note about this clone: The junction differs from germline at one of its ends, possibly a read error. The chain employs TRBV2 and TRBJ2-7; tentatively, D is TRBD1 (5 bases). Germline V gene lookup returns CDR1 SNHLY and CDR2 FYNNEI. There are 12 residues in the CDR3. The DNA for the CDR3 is TGTGCCAGCAGAGGGGTTGCCTACGAGCAGCACTTC. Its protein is CASRGVAYEQHF.

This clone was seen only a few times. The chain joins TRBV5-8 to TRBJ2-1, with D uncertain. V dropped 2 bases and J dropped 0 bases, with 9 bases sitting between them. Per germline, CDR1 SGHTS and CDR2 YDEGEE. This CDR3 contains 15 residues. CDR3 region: CASSFDLSSYNEQFF. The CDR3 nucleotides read TGTGCCAGCAGCTTCGACTTGAGCTCCTACAATGAGCAGTTCTTC.

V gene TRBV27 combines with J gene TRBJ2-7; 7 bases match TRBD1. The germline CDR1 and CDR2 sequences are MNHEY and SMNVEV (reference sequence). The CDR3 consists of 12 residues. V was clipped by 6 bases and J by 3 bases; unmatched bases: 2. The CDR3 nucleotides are TGTGCCAGCAGACGACAGGGCTACGAGCAGTACTTC. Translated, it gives CASRRQGYEQYF.

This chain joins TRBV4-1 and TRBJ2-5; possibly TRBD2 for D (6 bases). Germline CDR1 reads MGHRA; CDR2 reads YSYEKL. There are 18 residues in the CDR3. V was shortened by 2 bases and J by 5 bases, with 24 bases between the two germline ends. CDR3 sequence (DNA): TGCGCCAGCAGCCAAATGCACCGGGCCCGGGGTGGGGGGGAGACCCAGTACTTC. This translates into CASSQMHRARGGGETQYF.

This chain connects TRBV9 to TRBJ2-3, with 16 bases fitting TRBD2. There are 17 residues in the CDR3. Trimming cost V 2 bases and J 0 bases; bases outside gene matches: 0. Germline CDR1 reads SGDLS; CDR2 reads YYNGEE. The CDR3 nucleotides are TGTGCCAGCAGCGTGGGACTAGCGGGAGGGAGCACAGATACGCAGTATTTT. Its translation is CASSVGLAGGSTDTQYF.